The 11 T cell receptor beta chains in this list originate from one sample, sequenced in a study of blood T cell repertoires in COVID-19. This table comes from immunoSEQ multiplex PCR, and its TCRdb copy is limited to in-frame clones, with some not included. Of under 150,000 clones listed, around 85% are singletons. Sequencing was carried out using peripheral blood. The receptor source for this set is a woman between 55 and 75 years old with COVID-19, enrolled during active disease.

The gene calls are TRBV7-6 and TRBJ1-5; weak D call: TRBD1 (6 bases). In germline, CDR1 is SGHVS, CDR2 FNYEAQ. The V end lost 1 base, the J end lost 0 bases, and 10 bases lay between the germline ends. This CDR3 region has 16 residues. The CDR3 loop reads CASSLEQGDSNQPQHF. CDR3 bases: TGTGCCAGCAGCTTAGAACAGGGTGATAGCAATCAGCCCCAGCATTTT.

The J gene is TRBJ1-4, the V gene TRBV7-2; TRBD1 matches 9 bases. Germline values: CDR1 SGHTA, CDR2 FQGNSA. The CDR3 contains 13 residues. Germline trimming cut 3 bases from V and 16 bases from J; bases unmatched to any gene: 9. The CDR3 region has the DNA TGTGCCAGCAGCTTTCATACAGGGGGCGACGAGTTTTTT. It codes for CASSFHTGGDEFF. Full variable domain (rest looked up from reference TRBV7-2 and TRBJ1-4): GAGVSQSPSNKVTEKGKDVELRCDPISGHTALYWYRQSLGQGLEFLIYFQGNSAPDKSGLPSDRFSAERTGGSVSTLTIQRTQQEDSAVYLCASSFHTGGDEFFGSGTQLSVL.

V is TRBV5-4 and J is TRBJ1-1; D perhaps matches TRBD1 (6 bases). Germline CDR1 and CDR2: SGHNT and YYREEE (reference sequence). Trimming left V 1 base short and J 6 bases short, with 13 bases between. This CDR3 is built from 14 residues. As DNA, the CDR3 is TGTGCCAGCAGCTTGATTAAACAGGGTGCTGAAGCTTTCTTT. It is translated as CASSLIKQGAEAFF.

The chain has TRBV7-3 and TRBJ2-1, with 8 bases fitting TRBD2. The germline V gene has CDR1 SGHTA and CDR2 FQGTGA. This CDR3 is 15 amino acids long. Trimming cost V 3 bases and J 2 bases; bases outside gene matches: 3. CDR3 coding DNA: TGTGCCAGCAGCTTCGGCGGGGGGACCTACAATGAGCAGTTCTTC. Protein product: CASSFGGGTYNEQFF.

V gene TRBV5-1 combines with J gene TRBJ2-7; 7 nucleotides align to TRBD1. The CDR3 contains 14 residues. Germline V gene lookup returns CDR1 SGHRS and CDR2 YFSETQ. The V gene end was trimmed by 8 bases and the J gene end by 2 bases; junction bases not matched to a gene: 10. DNA for the CDR3: TGCGCCAGTTACCAACAGGGGACACCCTACGAGCAGTACTTC. Translation: CASYQQGTPYEQYF.

This chain uses TRBV5-1 with TRBJ1-2; 7 bases fit TRBD1. Germline V gene lookup returns CDR1 SGHRS and CDR2 YFSETQ. After removal of 1 base from V and 6 bases from J, the junction contained 3 bases not matched to a gene. The CDR3 covers 13 residues. CDR3 in DNA: TGCGCCAGCAGCTTGTGGCAGGGGGATGGCTACACCTTC. It specifies CASSLWQGDGYTF.

The V gene is TRBV19, the J gene TRBJ2-3, with 9 bases aligning to TRBD1. J gave up 6 bases and V 5 bases, and 9 bases lay outside the gene matches. The V gene's germline CDR1 is LNHDA and CDR2 SQIVND (reference sequence). This CDR3 comprises 15 residues. CDR3 loop: CASSPSTGGLDTQYF. DNA for the CDR3: TGTGCCAGTAGTCCCTCGACAGGGGGGTTGGATACGCAGTATTTT. Based on the CDR3 plus reference TRBV19 and TRBJ2-3, the full variable domain is DGGITQSPKYLFRKEGQNVTLSCEQNLNHDAMYWYRQDPGQGLRLIYYSQIVNDFQKGDIAEGYSVSREKKESFPLTVTSAQKNPTAFYLCASSPSTGGLDTQYFGPGTRLTVL.

This rearrangement joins TRBV7-6 to TRBJ2-7; 10 bases map to TRBD1. Germline values: CDR1 SGHVS, CDR2 FNYEAQ. The CDR3 spans 15 residues. V was pared by 5 bases and J by 0 bases, with 4 bases of the junction left unmatched. CDR3 nucleotides: TGTGCCAGCAGCCCGTGGACAGGGGGCTCCTACGAGCAGTACTTC. Amino acid sequence: CASSPWTGGSYEQYF.

This chain joins TRBV5-1 and TRBJ1-4, with 9 bases fitting TRBD1. Unmatched junction bases numbered 11, after V lost 6 bases and J lost 8 bases. The CDR3 length is 15 residues. Germline V CDR1 and CDR2: SGHRS, YFSETQ. The CDR3 region has the DNA TGCGCCAGCAACACGGGACAGGGAGGAATGGAAAAACTGTTTTTT. Translated, it gives CASNTGQGGMEKLFF.

The chain uses TRBV7-2 and TRBJ1-6; weak D call: TRBD1 (5 bases). V lost 1 base to trimming and J lost 14 bases, with 15 bases between them. The V gene's germline CDR1 is SGHTA and CDR2 FQGNSA. This CDR3 has 14 residues. The CDR3 bases are TGTGCCAGCAGCTTAGGCTTGGGGGGAGGTACCCTCCACTTT. It encodes CASSLGLGGGTLHF.

The V and J genes are TRBV11-2 and TRBJ2-1, with TRBD1 as a possible D gene (6 bases). V was shortened by 7 bases and J by 2 bases, with 15 bases between the two germline ends. CDR1 is SGHAT, CDR2 FQNNGV, per germline. The CDR3 has 15 residues. The CDR3 bases are TGTGCCAGCACTTCGGGGACAACGACCTACAATGAGCAGTTCTTC. It yields the protein CASTSGTTTYNEQFF.